This T cell receptor (beta chain) was found in a study of T cell responses to AZD1222 COVID-19 vaccine. Study-wide results and limits: Most donors were white British, females outnumbered males, and clonal diversity was possibly underestimated. Repertoires were obtained solely post-peak T cell response. Spike-specific TCR depth and breadth grew after two AZD1222 doses. Spike-spanning, vaccine-associated CD4 TCRs were dominant at 160-218 and 743-854.

Of note for this clone: The antigen is undetermined.

Germline CDR1 is SNHLY and CDR2 is FYNNEI. This CDR3 is 14 amino acids long. V shed 2 bases, J shed 3 bases, and the junction held 2 bases outside the gene matches. Repertoires were generated with immunoSEQ multiplex PCR, while TCRdb's copy carries only in-frame clones and drops some. The table lists 180,000 or so clones, 90% of them singletons. V is TRBV2 and J is TRBJ2-5, with 8 bases lining up with TRBD1. This receptor was taken from an adult who received the MenACWY meningococcal vaccine as a control. This material consisted of peripheral blood, taken 28 days after the second dose of the MenACWY control vaccine. The CDR3 reads CASSERTGKETQYF. The CDR3 nucleotides are TGTGCCAGCAGTGAAAGGACAGGGAAAGAGACCCAGTACTTC. Supplemented by reference TRBV2 and TRBJ2-5, the full variable domain reads EPEVTQTPSHQVTQMGQEVILRCVPISNHLYFYWYRQILGQKVEFLVSFYNNEISEKSEIFDDQFSVERPDGSNFTLKIRSTKLEDSAMYFCASSERTGKETQYFGPGTRLLVL.